One and the same sample provided the 26 T cell receptor beta chains below, sequenced in a study of blood T cell repertoires in COVID-19. Sequencing used immunoSEQ multiplex PCR; TCRdb keeps in-frame clones, though not all of them. The table lists tens of thousands of clones, over 75% of them singletons, with 4% to 5.5% in the top ten. Material: peripheral blood. These TCRs come from a human donor in a cohort sampled during active COVID-19.

V is TRBV6-2 or TRBV6-3 and J is TRBJ2-1; D is ambiguous. Trimming took off 5 bases at V and 8 bases at J, with 7 bases between the two ends. The CDR3 runs 11 residues. The germline V gene has CDR1 MNHEY and CDR2 SVGEGT. The CDR3 coding sequence is TGTGCCAGCAGTAAAGGAGATGAGCAGTTCTTC. Residues: CASSKGDEQFF.

In its sample, this clone was seen a few times. This CDR3 is CATSDPRVPGELFF. CDR3 bases: TGTGCCACCAGTGATCCGAGGGTCCCCGGGGAGCTGTTTTTT. This sequence joins TRBV24-1 and TRBJ2-2, with D tentatively TRBD2 (5 bases). Trimming cost V 3 bases and J 6 bases, with 10 bases left between them. Looked up from germline, CDR1 is KGHDR and CDR2 is SFDVKD. This CDR3 has 14 residues.

Sample share makes this clone medium-sized. V usage is TRBV19 and J usage is TRBJ2-6, with 7 bases matching TRBD2. CDR1 is LNHDA, CDR2 SQIVND, per germline (reference sequence). This CDR3 is built from 16 residues. Trimming removed 11 bases from V and 0 bases from J; junction bases left unmatched: 10. CDR3 coding DNA: TGTGCCTCAAGGTCACGGGGGGACTCTGGGGCCAACGTCCTGACTTTC. Translation gives CASRSRGDSGANVLTF.

The chain carries TRBV5-4 and TRBJ2-7, with 10 bases aligning to TRBD1. CDR3 size: 17 residues. The germline CDR1 and CDR2 sequences are SGHNT and YYREEE (reference sequence). Trimming at V came to 3 bases and at J to 2 bases, leaving 11 bases not matched to a gene. CDR3 residues: CASSSYTGTGDPYEQYF. In DNA form, the CDR3 reads TGTGCCAGCAGCTCGTATACCGGGACAGGGGATCCCTACGAGCAGTACTTC.

The chain carries TRBV28 and TRBJ1-4, with 7 bases matching TRBD1. The germline CDR1 and CDR2 sequences are MDHEN and SYDVKM. CDR3 length equals 15 residues. V gave up 2 bases and J gave up 7 bases; unmatched junction bases: 7. This CDR3 is CASSLRQGRREKLFF. The CDR3 DNA sequence: TGTGCCAGCAGTTTACGACAGGGTCGGCGTGAAAAACTGTTTTTT.

V and J are TRBV10-3 and TRBJ2-4; D remains unclear. The CDR3 contains 11 residues. Trimming left V 3 bases short and J 6 bases short, with 3 bases between. Germline assignment: CDR1 ENHRY and CDR2 SYGVKD. CDR3 region: CAISDRNIQYF. Here the CDR3 DNA reads TGTGCCATCAGTGATAGAAACATTCAGTACTTC.

The CDR3 is CASSPRTDTEAQYF. The CDR3 DNA sequence: TGCGCCAGCAGCCCACGGACTGACACGGAGGCCCAGTACTTC. The rearrangement joins TRBV5-1 to TRBJ2-5; D perhaps matches TRBD2 (5 bases). The CDR3 extends over 14 amino acids. Per germline, CDR1 SGHRS and CDR2 YFSETQ. V was trimmed by 4 bases and J by 9 bases, leaving 19 bases between them.

The CDR3: CASSPRDRVREQFF. The CDR3, as DNA: TGTGCCAGCTCACCCCGGGACAGGGTCCGGGAGCAGTTCTTC. The V call is TRBV18, the J call TRBJ2-1, with 9 bases that match TRBD1. The germline gives CDR1 KGHSH, CDR2 LQKENI. This CDR3 has 14 residues. V trimming: 3 bases; J trimming: 10 bases; junction bases outside the gene matches: 7.

The V call is TRBV7-3, the J call TRBJ2-5; 12 bases fit TRBD2. This CDR3 is built from 15 residues. Trimming at V came to 4 bases and at J to 7 bases, leaving 7 bases not matched to a gene. Germline V gene sequence: CDR1 SGHTA, CDR2 FQGTGA. The CDR3 DNA is TGTGCCAGCAGCTCTAGCGGGGGGGCTCCCTGGACCCAGTACTTC. Protein product: CASSSSGGAPWTQYF. The full variable domain, rest sourced from reference TRBV7-3 and TRBJ2-5, is GAGVSQTPSNKVTEKGKYVELRCDPISGHTALYWYRQSLGQGPEFLIYFQGTGAADDSGLPNDRFFAVRPEGSVSTLKIQRTERGDSAVYLCASSSSGGAPWTQYFGPGTRLLVL.

This clone was seen only once. This chain uses TRBV7-8 with TRBJ2-3, with 7 bases identical to TRBD2. The germline CDR1 and CDR2 sequences are SGHVS and FQNEAQ. This CDR3 has 17 residues. V shed 7 bases, J shed 8 bases, and the junction held 21 bases outside the gene matches. The CDR3 loop is CASTPPGQVAWGGTQYF. Here the CDR3 DNA reads TGTGCCAGCACCCCCCCTGGTCAGGTAGCTTGGGGGGGTACGCAGTATTTT.

The J gene is TRBJ1-1, the V gene TRBV19; D might be TRBD1 (6 bases). CDR1 LNHDA and CDR2 SQIVND come from the germline V gene (reference sequence). V lost 3 bases and J 0 bases, leaving 14 bases between the germline ends. The CDR3 is 16 amino acids. The CDR3 protein is CASSIRGGRMNTEAFF. DNA for the CDR3: TGTGCCAGTAGTATTCGAGGGGGTCGGATGAACACTGAAGCTTTCTTT.

The rearrangement uses TRBV12-3 or TRBV12-4 and TRBJ1-1; tentatively, D is TRBD1 (5 bases). V lost 2 bases to trimming and J lost 6 bases, with 7 bases between them. This CDR3 contains 12 residues. CDR3 region: CASSLSGAEAFF. The CDR3 bases are TGTGCCAGCAGTTTATCGGGGGCTGAAGCTTTCTTT.

The chain is built from TRBV19 and TRBJ1-5; tentatively, D is TRBD1 (6 bases). The CDR3 is 15 residues long. Germline V gene lookup returns CDR1 LNHDA and CDR2 SQIVND (reference sequence). Trimming removed 7 bases at V and 6 bases at J, with 19 bases between. The CDR3 sequence: CASTERRGQSQPQHF. The CDR3 nucleotides read TGTGCCAGTACCGAGAGGCGGGGGCAGAGTCAGCCCCAGCATTTT.

The rearrangement links TRBV19 to TRBJ1-6; a possible D gene is TRBD1 (5 bases). Looked up from germline, CDR1 is LNHDA and CDR2 is SQIVND (reference sequence). CDR3 length: 14 amino acids. Trimming took off 5 bases at V and 12 bases at J, with 17 bases between the two ends. CDR3 in amino acids: CASSAPGSGGPLHF. In DNA form, the CDR3 reads TGTGCCAGTAGTGCCCCGGGCTCCGGGGGACCCCTCCACTTT.

The V gene is TRBV18, the J gene TRBJ1-5; D is ambiguous. CDR1 and CDR2 (germline): KGHSH, LQKENI. The CDR3 runs 14 residues. V shed 3 bases and J shed 1 base, with 7 bases lying between them. The DNA of the CDR3 is TGTGCCAGCTCACCTCTGGGCAGCAATCAGCCCCAGCATTTT. Translation: CASSPLGSNQPQHF.

This sequence joins TRBV19 and TRBJ2-3, with 7 bases fitting TRBD2. The CDR3 is 16 amino acids. With V trimmed by 4 bases and J by 3 bases, 10 bases remained unmatched. CDR1 is LNHDA, CDR2 SQIVND, per germline (reference sequence). In DNA, the CDR3 is TGTGCCAGTAGTAATTCGCGGGGGAGGGTTACAGATACGCAGTATTTT. It is translated as CASSNSRGRVTDTQYF. Combining the CDR3 with reference TRBV19 and TRBJ2-3 gives the whole variable domain DGGITQSPKYLFRKEGQNVTLSCEQNLNHDAMYWYRQDPGQGLRLIYYSQIVNDFQKGDIAEGYSVSREKKESFPLTVTSAQKNPTAFYLCASSNSRGRVTDTQYFGPGTRLTVL.

The rearrangement joins TRBV5-4 to TRBJ2-7; D unresolved. CDR3 length: 14 amino acids. V was trimmed by 0 bases and J by 2 bases, leaving 9 bases between them. The germline V gene encodes CDR1 SGHNT and CDR2 YYREEE (reference sequence). The CDR3 sequence: CASSLARGTYEQYF. The CDR3 DNA reads as TGTGCCAGCAGCTTGGCCCGAGGCACCTACGAGCAGTACTTC.

The chain recombines TRBV30 with TRBJ1-5; 10 bases are a match to TRBD1. The CDR3 runs 18 residues. V was pared by 5 bases and J by 0 bases, with 13 bases of the junction left unmatched. Germline V lookup: CDR1 GTSNPN, CDR2 SVGIG (reference sequence). The CDR3 DNA reads TGTGCCTGGTCTTCGACTGGGACAGGGGATCTTAGCAATCAGCCCCAGCATTTT. This translates into CAWSSTGTGDLSNQPQHF.

This clone was counted once. The chain uses TRBV9 and TRBJ2-1, with D unresolved. Germline V CDR1 and CDR2: SGDLS, YYNGEE. The CDR3 totals 14 residues. Trimming pared 3 bases from V and 4 bases from J, leaving 11 bases between. CDR3 protein: CASSATRSYNEQFF. The CDR3 nucleotides read TGTGCCAGCAGCGCCACCCGCAGTTACAATGAGCAGTTCTTC. The full variable domain, in which reference TRBV9 and TRBJ2-1 provide the parts outside the CDR3, is DSGVTQTPKHLITATGQRVTLRCSPRSGDLSVYWYQQSLDQGLQFLIQYYNGEERAKGNILERFSAQQFPDLHSELNLSSLELGDSALYFCASSATRSYNEQFFGPGTRLTVL.

The rearrangement uses TRBV5-1 and TRBJ2-5, with a tentative D call TRBD2 (5 bases). V was cut by 3 bases and J by 7 bases, with 16 bases left in between. CDR3 size: 14 residues. Per germline, CDR1 SGHRS and CDR2 YFSETQ. The CDR3 loop reads CASSSQPAEGTQYF. As DNA, the CDR3 is TGCGCCAGCAGCTCTCAGCCAGCCGAGGGGACCCAGTACTTC.

This clone was seen a single time. V is TRBV6-5 and J is TRBJ2-7; perhaps TRBD2 as D (7 bases). Germline V CDR1 and CDR2: MNHEY, SVGAGI. V dropped 6 bases and J dropped 2 bases, with 17 bases sitting between them. CDR3 length equals 15 residues. The DNA for the CDR3 is TGTGCCAGCAGGGACTCGGGGAGGGGGGCCTACGAGCAGTACTTC. It specifies CASRDSGRGAYEQYF.

This chain links TRBV5-4 with TRBJ2-3; a possible D gene is TRBD2 (6 bases). The CDR3 is 16 amino acids. V was cut by 1 base and J by 6 bases, with 18 bases left in between. Germline assignment: CDR1 SGHNT and CDR2 YYREEE (reference sequence). The CDR3 region is CASSLRFAGPRDTQYF. As DNA, the CDR3 is TGTGCCAGCAGCTTGCGATTCGCGGGGCCCAGGGATACGCAGTATTTT.

The rearrangement joins TRBV7-9 to TRBJ2-7; 7 bases map to TRBD2. J gave up 2 bases and V 5 bases, and 12 bases lay outside the gene matches. CDR1 and CDR2 (germline): SEHNR, FQNEAQ (reference sequence). The CDR3 sequence is 16 residues long. CDR3 residues: CASSLTLAEGPYEQYF. For the CDR3, the DNA is TGTGCCAGCAGCCTTACTCTAGCGGAGGGCCCCTACGAGCAGTACTTC.

The V gene is TRBV9, the J gene TRBJ2-3, with a weak D call TRBD2 (5 bases). The germline CDR1 and CDR2 sequences are SGDLS and YYNGEE. Trimming left V 4 bases short and J 6 bases short, with 21 bases between. The CDR3 is 16 amino acids. CDR3 DNA: TGTGCCAGCAGCTCCCCCGCTCGGGCGGGTCCGGATACGCAGTATTTT. Amino acid sequence: CASSSPARAGPDTQYF.

V is TRBV5-1 and J is TRBJ2-5; D possibly corresponds to TRBD1 (5 bases). This CDR3 region has 16 residues. The V and J ends lost 0 bases and 2 bases respectively, with 14 bases between them. CDR1 SGHRS and CDR2 YFSETQ come from the germline V gene. The CDR3 DNA reads as TGCGCCAGCAGCTTGGCCCTTGACAGATTACAAGAGACCCAGTACTTC. It yields the protein CASSLALDRLQETQYF.

This chain links TRBV11-2 with TRBJ2-1, with a possible D match to TRBD2 (5 bases). Germline assignment: CDR1 SGHAT and CDR2 FQNNGV. CDR3 size: 17 residues. V dropped 2 bases and J dropped 0 bases, with 14 bases sitting between them. The CDR3 is CASSLTWELRSYNEQFF. The CDR3, as DNA: TGTGCCAGCAGCTTAACCTGGGAGCTACGCTCCTACAATGAGCAGTTCTTC.